This T cell receptor beta chain was captured in a study of blood T cell repertoires in COVID-19. CDR1 and CDR2 from the germline V gene are MNHNS and SASEGT. This CDR3 region has 13 residues. V trimming: 2 bases; J trimming: 10 bases; junction bases outside the gene matches: 4. Data came from immunoSEQ multiplex PCR; TCRdb stores just in-frame clones and leaves some out. Of about 87,000 clones detected, over 80% appear once; the ten largest clones hold approximately 2%. The chain carries TRBV6-1 and TRBJ1-1; 10 bases align to TRBD1. This receptor was taken from a woman aged 70-85 years with acute or convalescent COVID-19. Sequencing was done on a sample of peripheral blood. The CDR3 region is CASSERQGAGAFF. The CDR3 nucleotides read TGTGCCAGCAGTGAAAGACAGGGGGCAGGAGCTTTCTTT.